The clone carrying this T cell receptor (beta chain) was seen repeatedly, ten times or more. Ophthalmopathic donors had moderate-to-severe activity, CAS ≥3 and NOSPECS ≥4, with disease that had lasted under 3 months. What supplied the PBMCs was roughly 10 ml of fresh peripheral blood. As the template, RNA transcripts were used to amplify TCR beta CDR3 regions. HTBI primers served in a first-round RT-PCR, which a second-round multiplex PCR followed. Using its own MiXCR run on the multiplex PCR reads, TCRdb lists one record per CDR3 protein. The table shows 500,000 to 800,000 distinct CDR3 sequences, with over 40% occurring only once. The sample originates from a study of Graves' ophthalmopathy and Graves' hyperthyroidism. About the study: No treatment had been given when peripheral blood was collected at initial diagnosis.

The germline V gene has CDR1 SNHLY and CDR2 FYNNEI. The ends lost 6 bases at V and 4 bases at J; junction bases unmatched: 5. The CDR3 has 13 residues. What was sequenced was peripheral blood. This rearrangement joins TRBV2 to TRBJ1-1, with 7 bases fitting TRBD1. The clonotype originates from an adult man with Graves' ophthalmopathy. CDR3 loop: CASSAEGATEAFF. CDR3 sequence (DNA): TGTGCCAGCAGCGCCGAGGGGGCCACTGAAGCTTTCTTT.